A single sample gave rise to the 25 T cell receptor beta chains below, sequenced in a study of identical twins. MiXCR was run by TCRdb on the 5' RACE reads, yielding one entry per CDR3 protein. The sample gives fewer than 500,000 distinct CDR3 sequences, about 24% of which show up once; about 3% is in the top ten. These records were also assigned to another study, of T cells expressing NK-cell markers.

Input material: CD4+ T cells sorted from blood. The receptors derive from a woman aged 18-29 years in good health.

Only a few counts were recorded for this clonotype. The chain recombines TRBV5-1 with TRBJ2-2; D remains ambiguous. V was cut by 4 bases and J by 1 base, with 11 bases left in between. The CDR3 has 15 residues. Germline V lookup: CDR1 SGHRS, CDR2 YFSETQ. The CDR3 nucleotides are TGCGCCAGCAGCCTCATCGAACGGAACACCGGGGAGCTGTTTTTT. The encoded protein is CASSLIERNTGELFF.

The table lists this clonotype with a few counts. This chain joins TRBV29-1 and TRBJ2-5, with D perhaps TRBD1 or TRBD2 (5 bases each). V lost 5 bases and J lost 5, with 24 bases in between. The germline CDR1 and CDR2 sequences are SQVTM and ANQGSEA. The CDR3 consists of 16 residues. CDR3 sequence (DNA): TGCAGCGTTCGGGATGGGGGAGCGCTATTTCTGGAGACCCAGTACTTC. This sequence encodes CSVRDGGALFLETQYF. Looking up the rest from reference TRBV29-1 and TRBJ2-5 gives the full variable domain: SAVISQKPSRDICQRGTSLTIQCQVDSQVTMMFWYRQQPGQSLTLIATANQGSEATYESGFVIDKFPISRPNLTFSTLTVSNMSPEDSSIYLCSVRDGGALFLETQYFGPGTRLLVL.

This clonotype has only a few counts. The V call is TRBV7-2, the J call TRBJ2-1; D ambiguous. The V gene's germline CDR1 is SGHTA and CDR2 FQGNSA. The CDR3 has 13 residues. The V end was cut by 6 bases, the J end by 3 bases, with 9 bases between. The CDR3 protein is CASSYGGYNEQFF. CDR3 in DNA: TGTGCCAGCAGTTACGGCGGCTACAATGAGCAGTTCTTC.

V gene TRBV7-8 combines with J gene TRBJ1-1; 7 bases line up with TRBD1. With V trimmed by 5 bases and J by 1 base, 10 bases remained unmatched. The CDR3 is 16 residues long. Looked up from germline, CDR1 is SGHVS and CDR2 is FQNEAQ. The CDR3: CASSPSTGLGNTEAFF. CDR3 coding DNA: TGTGCCAGCAGCCCATCGACAGGGCTTGGGAACACTGAAGCTTTCTTT.

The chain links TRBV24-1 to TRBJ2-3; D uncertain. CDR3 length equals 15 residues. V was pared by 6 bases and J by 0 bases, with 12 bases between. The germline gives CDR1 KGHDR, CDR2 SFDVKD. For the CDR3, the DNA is TGTGCCACCAGTCTGGGCGGTGCTAGCACAGATACGCAGTATTTT. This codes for CATSLGGASTDTQYF.

The CDR3 region has the DNA TGTGCCAGCGCCGAGCGTTTAAGCTCCTACAATGAGCAGTTCTTC. The encoded protein is CASAERLSSYNEQFF. The rearrangement links TRBV6-2 or TRBV6-3 to TRBJ2-1; D is unclear. Looked up from germline, CDR1 is MNHEY and CDR2 is SVGEGT. V lost 8 bases, J lost 0 bases, and 14 bases lay in between. CDR3 size: 15 residues.

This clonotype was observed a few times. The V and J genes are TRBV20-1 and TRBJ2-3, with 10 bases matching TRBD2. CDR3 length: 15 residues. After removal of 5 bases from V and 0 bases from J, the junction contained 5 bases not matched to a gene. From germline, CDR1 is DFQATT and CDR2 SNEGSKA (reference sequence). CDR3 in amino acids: CSASTSGSSTDTQYF. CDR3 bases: TGCAGTGCTTCGACTAGCGGGTCTAGCACAGATACGCAGTATTTT.

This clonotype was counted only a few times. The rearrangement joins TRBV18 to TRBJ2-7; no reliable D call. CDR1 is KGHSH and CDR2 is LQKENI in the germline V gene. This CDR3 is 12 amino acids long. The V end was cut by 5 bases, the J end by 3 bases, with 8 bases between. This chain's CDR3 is CASSGYGYEQYF. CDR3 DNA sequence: TGTGCCAGCTCAGGGTACGGCTACGAGCAGTACTTC. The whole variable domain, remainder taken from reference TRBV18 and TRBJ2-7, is NAGVMQNPRHLVRRRGQEARLRCSPMKGHSHVYWYRQLPEEGLKFMVYLQKENIIDESGMPKERFSAEFPKEGPSILRIQQVVRGDSAAYFCASSGYGYEQYFGPGTRLTVT.

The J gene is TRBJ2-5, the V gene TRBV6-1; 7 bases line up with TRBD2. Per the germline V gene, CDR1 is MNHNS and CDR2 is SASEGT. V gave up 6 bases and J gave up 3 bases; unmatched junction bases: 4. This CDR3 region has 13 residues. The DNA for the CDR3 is TGTGCCAGCAGAATCGGACTAGAAGAGACCCAGTACTTC. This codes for CASRIGLEETQYF.

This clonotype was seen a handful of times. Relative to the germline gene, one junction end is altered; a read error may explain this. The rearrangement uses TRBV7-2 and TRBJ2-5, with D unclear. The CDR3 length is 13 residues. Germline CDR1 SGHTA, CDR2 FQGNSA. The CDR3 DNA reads TGTGCCAGCAGCTTAAGTCTCAGGCATCTCCTAAGATTC. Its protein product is CASSLSLRHLLRF.

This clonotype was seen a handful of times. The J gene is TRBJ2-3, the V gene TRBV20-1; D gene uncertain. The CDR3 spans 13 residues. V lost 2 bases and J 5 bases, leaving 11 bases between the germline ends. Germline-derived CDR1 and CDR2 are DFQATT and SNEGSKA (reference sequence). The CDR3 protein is CSARRKTLDTQYF. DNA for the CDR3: TGCAGTGCTAGACGAAAGACGTTAGATACGCAGTATTTT.

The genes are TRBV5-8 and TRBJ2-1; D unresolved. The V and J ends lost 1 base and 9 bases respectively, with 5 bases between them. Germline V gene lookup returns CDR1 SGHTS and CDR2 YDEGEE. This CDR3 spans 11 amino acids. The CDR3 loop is CASSLWSEQFF. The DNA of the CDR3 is TGTGCCAGCAGCTTGTGGAGTGAGCAGTTCTTC.

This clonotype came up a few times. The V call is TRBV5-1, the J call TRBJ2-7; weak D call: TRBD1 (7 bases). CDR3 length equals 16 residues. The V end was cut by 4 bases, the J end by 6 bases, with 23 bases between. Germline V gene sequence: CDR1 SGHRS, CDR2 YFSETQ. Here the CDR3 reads CASSRPVAGGSSEQYF. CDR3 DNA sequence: TGCGCCAGCAGCCGCCCGGTTGCAGGGGGGTCGTCCGAGCAGTACTTC. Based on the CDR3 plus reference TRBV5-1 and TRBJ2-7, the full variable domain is KAGVTQTPRYLIKTRGQQVTLSCSPISGHRSVSWYQQTPGQGLQFLFEYFSETQRNKGNFPGRFSGRQFSNSRSEMNVSTLELGDSALYLCASSRPVAGGSSEQYFGPGTRLTVT.

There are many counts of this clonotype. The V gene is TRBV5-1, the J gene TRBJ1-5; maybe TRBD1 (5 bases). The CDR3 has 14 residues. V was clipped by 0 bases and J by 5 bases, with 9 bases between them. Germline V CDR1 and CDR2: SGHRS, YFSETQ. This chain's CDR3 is CASSLEGTDQPQHF. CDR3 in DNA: TGCGCCAGCAGCTTGGAGGGGACGGATCAGCCCCAGCATTTT.

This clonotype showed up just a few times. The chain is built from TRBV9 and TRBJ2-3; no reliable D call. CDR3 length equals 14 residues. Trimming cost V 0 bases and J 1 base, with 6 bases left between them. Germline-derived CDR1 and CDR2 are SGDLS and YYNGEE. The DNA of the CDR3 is TGTGCCAGCAGCGTAGAGCCACGCACAGATACGCAGTATTTT. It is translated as CASSVEPRTDTQYF.

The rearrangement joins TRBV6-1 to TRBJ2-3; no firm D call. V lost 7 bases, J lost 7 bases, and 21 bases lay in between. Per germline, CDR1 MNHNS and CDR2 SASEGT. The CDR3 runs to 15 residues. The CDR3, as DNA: TGTGCCAGCACCGGAACAGACGGGTCAAGGCATACGCAGTATTTT. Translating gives CASTGTDGSRHTQYF.

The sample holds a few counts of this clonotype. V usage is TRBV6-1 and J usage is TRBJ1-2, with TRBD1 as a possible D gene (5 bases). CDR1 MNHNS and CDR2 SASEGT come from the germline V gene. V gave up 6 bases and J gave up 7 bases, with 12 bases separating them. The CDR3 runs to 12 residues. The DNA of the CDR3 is TGTGCCAGCAGCAGCCAAGGGGTTGGCTACACCTTC. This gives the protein CASSSQGVGYTF.

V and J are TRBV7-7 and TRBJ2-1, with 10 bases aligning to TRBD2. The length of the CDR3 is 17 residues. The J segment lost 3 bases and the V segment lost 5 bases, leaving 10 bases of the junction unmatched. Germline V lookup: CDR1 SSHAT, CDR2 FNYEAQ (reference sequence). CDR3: CASSPRPSGSFYNEQFF. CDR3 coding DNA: TGTGCCAGCAGCCCCCGGCCTAGCGGGAGTTTCTACAATGAGCAGTTCTTC. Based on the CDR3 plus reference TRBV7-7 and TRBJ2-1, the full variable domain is GAGVSQSPRYKVTKRGQDVTLRCDPISSHATLYWYQQALGQGPEFLTYFNYEAQPDKSGLPSDRFSAERPEGSISTLTIQRTEQRDSAMYRCASSPRPSGSFYNEQFFGPGTRLTVL.

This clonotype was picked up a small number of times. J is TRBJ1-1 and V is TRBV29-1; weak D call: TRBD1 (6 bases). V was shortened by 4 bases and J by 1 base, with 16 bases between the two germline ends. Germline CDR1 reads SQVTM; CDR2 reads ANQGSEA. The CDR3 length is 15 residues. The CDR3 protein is CSVGRGGHRNTEAFF. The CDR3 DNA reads TGCAGCGTTGGAAGGGGGGGACACCGGAACACTGAAGCTTTCTTT.

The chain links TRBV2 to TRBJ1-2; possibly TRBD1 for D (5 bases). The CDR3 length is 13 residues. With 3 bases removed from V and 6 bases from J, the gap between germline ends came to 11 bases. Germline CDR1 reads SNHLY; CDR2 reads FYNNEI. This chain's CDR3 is CASSDRPGHGYTF. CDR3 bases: TGTGCCAGCAGTGATAGGCCGGGGCATGGCTACACCTTC.

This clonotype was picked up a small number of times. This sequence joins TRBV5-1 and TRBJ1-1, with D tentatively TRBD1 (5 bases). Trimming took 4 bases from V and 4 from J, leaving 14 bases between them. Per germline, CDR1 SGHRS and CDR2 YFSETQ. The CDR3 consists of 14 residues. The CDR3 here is CASSPGGSGTEAFF. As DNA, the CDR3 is TGCGCCAGCAGCCCCGGGGGATCGGGCACTGAAGCTTTCTTT.

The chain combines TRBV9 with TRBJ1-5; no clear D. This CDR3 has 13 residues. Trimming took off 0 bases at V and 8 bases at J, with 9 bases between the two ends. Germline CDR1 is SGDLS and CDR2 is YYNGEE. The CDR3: CASSVGIREPQHF. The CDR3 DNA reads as TGTGCCAGCAGCGTAGGGATTAGGGAGCCCCAGCATTTT. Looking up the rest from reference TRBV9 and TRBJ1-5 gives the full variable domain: DSGVTQTPKHLITATGQRVTLRCSPRSGDLSVYWYQQSLDQGLQFLIQYYNGEERAKGNILERFSAQQFPDLHSELNLSSLELGDSALYFCASSVGIREPQHFGDGTRLSIL.

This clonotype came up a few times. This CDR3 is CAIRGYRDHTEAFF. The CDR3 DNA follows: TGTGCCATCAGGGGGTACAGGGACCACACTGAAGCTTTCTTT. The rearrangement links TRBV10-3 to TRBJ1-1; tentatively, D is TRBD1 (6 bases). The CDR3 consists of 14 residues. V lost 6 bases and J 3 bases, leaving 14 bases between the germline ends. Looked up from germline, CDR1 is ENHRY and CDR2 is SYGVKD.

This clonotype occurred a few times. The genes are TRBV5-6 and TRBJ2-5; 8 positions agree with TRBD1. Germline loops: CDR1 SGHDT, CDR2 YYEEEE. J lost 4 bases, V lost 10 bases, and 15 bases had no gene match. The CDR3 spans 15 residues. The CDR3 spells CASSTGTGTRETQYF. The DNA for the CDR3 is TGTGCCTCCTCAACCGGGACAGGCACGAGAGAGACCCAGTACTTC. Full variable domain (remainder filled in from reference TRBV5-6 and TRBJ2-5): DAGVTQSPTHLIKTRGQQVTLRCSPKSGHDTVSWYQQALGQGPQFIFQYYEEEERQRGNFPDRFSGHQFPNYSSELNVNALLLGDSALYLCASSTGTGTRETQYFGPGTRLLVL.

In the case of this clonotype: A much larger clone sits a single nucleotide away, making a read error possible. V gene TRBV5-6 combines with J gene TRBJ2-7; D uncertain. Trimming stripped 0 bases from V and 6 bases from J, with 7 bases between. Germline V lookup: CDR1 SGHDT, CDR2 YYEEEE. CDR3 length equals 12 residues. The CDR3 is CASSLAVGEQYF. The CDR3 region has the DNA TGTGCCAGCAGCTTGGCCGTTGGCGAGCAGTACTTC.